The clone carrying this T cell receptor beta chain was seen only once. Seattle patients were enrolled while actively infected and followed longitudinally. In the study's own analysis: Cell counts per sample came from amplifying reference gene primers. The table came from immunoSEQ multiplex PCR; TCRdb's copy has only in-frame clones and leaves some out. The V and J calls and clone size are taken from that table; D and trimming were inferred from the DNA. The sample holds about 68,000 clones, approximately 93% seen once. Germline lookup yields CDR1 LNHDA and CDR2 SQIVND (reference sequence). The CDR3 contains 18 residues. The junction had 15 bases not matched to a gene; V was cut back by 4 bases and J by 9 bases. This specimen comes from a study of blood T cell repertoires in COVID-19.

Specimen: peripheral blood. The chain employs TRBV19 and TRBJ2-1; 13 bases map to TRBD2. The source is a man between 50 and 59 years old with COVID-19, enrolled during active disease. The CDR3 sequence is CASSNWVTSGRAEGEQFF. The CDR3 coding sequence is TGTGCCAGTAGTAATTGGGTAACTAGCGGGAGGGCTGAGGGTGAGCAGTTCTTC.